This is a list of T cell receptor beta chains from one sample in a study of cytomegalovirus exposure and HLA in healthy donors. TCRdb's table, derived via immunoSEQ multiplex PCR, lists solely in-frame clones and lacks some. The table shows roughly 150,000 clones, with around 90% occurring only once. Sample: PBMCs. The receptors shown here come from a man aged 18 to 30 in good health and CMV-seronegative. Both conserved end residues are part of each CDR3. Fields, in order: clone size, J gene, D gene, V gene, CDR3 DNA, CDR3 protein. D genes are given only for firm matches. Size values are once, few and many counts, or a class for expanded clones, and some rows have none.

. TRBJ1-4 . TRBV18 TGTGCCAGCTCACCACCTTCCTCGTCCGAAAAACTGTTTTTT CASSPPSSSEKLFF
. TRBJ2-5 . TRBV6-1 TGTGCCAGCAGTTTAGGGGTCAGGGAGACCCAGTACTTC CASSLGVRETQYF
. TRBJ1-4 . TRBV2 TGTGCCAGCAGTGAATACACCATAAATGAAAAACTGTTTTTT CASSEYTINEKLFF
. TRBJ1-1 . TRBV7-9 TGTGCCAGCGCCCTTGAAGGGGACACTGAAGCTTTCTTT CASALEGDTEAFF
. TRBJ2-3 . TRBV28 TGTGCCAGCAGTTTAGGGAGTCAGGGCACAGATACGCAGTATTTT CASSLGSQGTDTQYF
. TRBJ2-2 . TRBV5-1 TGCGCCAGCAGCTTAGCAGGGGATGCCGGGGAGCTGTTTTTT CASSLAGDAGELFF
. TRBJ2-1 . TRBV28 TGTGCCAGCAGATCTCCGACAGGACACAATGAGCAGTTCTTC CASRSPTGHNEQFF
. TRBJ1-5 . TRBV6-5 TGTGCCAGCAGTACTAATAGCAATCAGCCCCAGCATTTT CASSTNSNQPQHF
. TRBJ2-7 TRBD1 TRBV7-9 TGTGCCAGCAGCTTATCAGGGGGCTTTAGCTCCTACGAGCAGTACTTC CASSLSGGFSSYEQYF
once TRBJ2-5 TRBD1 TRBV5-6 TGTGCCAGCAGCGAAAACAGGGGCGAGGAGACCCAGTACTTC CASSENRGEETQYF
once TRBJ1-5 . TRBV20-1 TGCAGTGTCGCAGGGCCAGCCCAGCATTTT CSVAGPAQHF
. TRBJ2-3 TRBD2 TRBV4-2 TGTGCCAGCAGCCAAGCCGGGACTAGGTTGGTAGATACGCAGTATTTT CASSQAGTRLVDTQYF
. TRBJ2-3 TRBD2 TRBV4-1 TGCGCCAGCAGCCAAGGGGGCGGGAGGGCCGGTGGGACAGATACGCAGTATTTT CASSQGGGRAGGTDTQYF
. TRBJ1-5 TRBD1 TRBV7-9 TGTGCCAGCAGTTCCCAGGGGGGTGATCAGCCCCAGCATTTT CASSSQGGDQPQHF
. TRBJ1-1 TRBD1 TRBV5-1 TGCGCCAGCAGCAACCTGAAACAGGGGCCGACGATGGTTTTCTTT CASSNLKQGPTMVFF
. TRBJ2-2 . TRBV6-4 TGTGCCAGCAGTGACTCAAGCAGGGGTGACACCGGGGAGCTGTTTTTT CASSDSSRGDTGELFF
. TRBJ2-3 . TRBV4-3 TGCGCCAGCAGCCAAGCGGGCGGGAGCACAGATACGCAGTATTTT CASSQAGGSTDTQYF
. TRBJ1-4 TRBD1 TRBV7-9 TGTGCCAGCAGCTTAATCGGACAGGGTGCAACTAATGAAAAACTGTTTTTT CASSLIGQGATNEKLFF
few TRBJ2-5 TRBD1 TRBV4-3 TGCGCCAGCAGCCAAACCCAGGGGGTCCCCAAAGAGACCCAGTACTTC CASSQTQGVPKETQYF
. TRBJ2-1 . TRBV11-2 TGTGCCAGCAGCTTGAGGGAGCGGGAGCAGTTCTTC CASSLREREQFF
few TRBJ2-7 . TRBV7-2 TGTGCCAGCAGCTCCATGGACAGTTCCGAGCAGTACTTC CASSSMDSSEQYF
. TRBJ2-1 TRBD2 TRBV4-1 TGCGCCAGCAGCCAGGGGGATAGCGGGGGCTCCTACAATGAGCAGTTCTTC CASSQGDSGGSYNEQFF
. TRBJ2-5 . TRBV6-6 TGTGCCAGCAGTTACGGGGGCTGGGAGACCCAGTACTTC CASSYGGWETQYF
. TRBJ2-1 TRBD2 TRBV27 TGTGCCAGCAGTATACTTGGACTAGCGGGAGAAGGGAATGAGCAGTTCTTC CASSILGLAGEGNEQFF
. TRBJ1-5 . TRBV19 TGTGCCAGTATCCCCCAGGGTAATGGTCAGCCCCAGCATTTT CASIPQGNGQPQHF
. TRBJ1-2 . TRBV10-1 TGCGCCAGCAGTGGCCAGACAGGAAGCTATGGCTACACCTTC CASSGQTGSYGYTF
. TRBJ1-2 . TRBV7-2 TGTGCCAGCAGCCCGCCAGGGTCTTATGGCTACACCTTC CASSPPGSYGYTF
. TRBJ2-1 TRBD2 TRBV6-1 TGTGCCAGCAGTGTACTAGCGGGGGGGCCGAGGAATGAGCAGTTCTTC CASSVLAGGPRNEQFF
. TRBJ2-5 . TRBV29-1 TGCAGCGTTGGAATGGAGTACCAAGAGACCCAGTACTTC CSVGMEYQETQYF
. TRBJ2-7 TRBD2 TRBV6-6 TGTGCCAGCAACAACCCGGGACTAGTCTACGAGCAGTACTTC CASNNPGLVYEQYF
. TRBJ1-1 . TRBV7-9 TGTGCCAGCAGCTTAGCCAGACACTTGAACACTGAAGCTTTCTTT CASSLARHLNTEAFF
few TRBJ2-7 . TRBV27 TGTGCCAGCAGTTTCCCAGGGAACGAGCAGTACTTC CASSFPGNEQYF
. TRBJ1-4 TRBD1 TRBV28 TGTGCCAGCAGCCTCGACAGGGGGTTTGTAAAACTGTTTTTT CASSLDRGFVKLFF
. TRBJ2-4 . TRBV19 TGTGCCAGTAGTATTTTTACCAGGGGATCCAAAAACATTCAGTACTTC CASSIFTRGSKNIQYF
. TRBJ2-3 TRBD2 TRBV7-2 TGTGCCAGCAGCTTAGTCCAGCGGGGGCACACAGATACGCAGTATTTT CASSLVQRGHTDTQYF
. TRBJ2-3 . TRBV27 TGTGCCAGAGAGTACATAGCTTCCCGCACAGATACGCAGTATTTT CAREYIASRTDTQYF
. TRBJ1-5 . TRBV4-3 TGCGCCAGCAGCCAAGTCTCAGGTGGCAATCAGCCCCAGCATTTT CASSQVSGGNQPQHF
once TRBJ2-7 . TRBV6-6 TGTGCCAGCAGTCCAACTGACTACGAGCAGTACTTC CASSPTDYEQYF
. TRBJ2-1 . TRBV18 TGTGCCAGCTCACCGGAGCTCTGGGATGAGCAGTTCTTC CASSPELWDEQFF
. TRBJ2-3 . TRBV25-1 TGTGCCAGCAGCCGCTGGGCAGAATCAGATACGCAGTATTTT CASSRWAESDTQYF
. TRBJ2-1 . TRBV6-5 TGTGCCAGCAGCACTAAGGACAGATACAATGAGCAGTTCTTC CASSTKDRYNEQFF
. TRBJ1-1 TRBD1 TRBV9 TGTGCCAGCAGCGGCATCGCCGGGACAGAATTGAACACTGAAGCTTTCTTT CASSGIAGTELNTEAFF
few TRBJ2-2 . TRBV5-6 TGTGCCAGCACCCCGACAGCCTCCAACACCGGGGAGCTGTTTTTT CASTPTASNTGELFF
. TRBJ1-2 . TRBV27 TGTGCCAGCAGTCCCGCGGGGGTTAACTATGGCTACACCTTC CASSPAGVNYGYTF
. TRBJ1-4 . TRBV5-5 TGTGCCAGCAGCACCCGACAGGATAATGAAAAACTGTTTTTT CASSTRQDNEKLFF
. TRBJ1-1 . TRBV6-5 TGTGCCAGCAGTTACTCTGGGACAATTAACACTGAAGCTTTCTTT CASSYSGTINTEAFF
few TRBJ1-5 . TRBV6-5 TGTGCCAGCAGTCCACGACAGAGCAATCAGCCCCAGCATTTT CASSPRQSNQPQHF
. TRBJ2-5 . TRBV11-3 TGTGCCAGCAGCTCTCGGGGTCGTGATGACCAGTACTTC CASSSRGRDDQYF
. TRBJ2-2 . TRBV10-1 TGCGCCAGCAGTTCGGTGGTAGACGGGGAGCTGTTTTTT CASSSVVDGELFF